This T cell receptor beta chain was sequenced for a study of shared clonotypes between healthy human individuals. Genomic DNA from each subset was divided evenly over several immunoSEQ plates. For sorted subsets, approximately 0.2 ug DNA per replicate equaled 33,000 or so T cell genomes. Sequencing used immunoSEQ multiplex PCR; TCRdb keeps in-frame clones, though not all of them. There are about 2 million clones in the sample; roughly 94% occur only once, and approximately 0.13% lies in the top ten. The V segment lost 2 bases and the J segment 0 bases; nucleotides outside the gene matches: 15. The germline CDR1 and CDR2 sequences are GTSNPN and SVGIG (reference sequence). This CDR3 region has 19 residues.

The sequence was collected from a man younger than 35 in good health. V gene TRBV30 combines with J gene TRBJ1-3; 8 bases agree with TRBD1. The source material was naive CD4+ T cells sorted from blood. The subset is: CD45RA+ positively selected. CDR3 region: CAWSIRTGTKINSGNTIYF. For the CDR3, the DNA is TGTGCCTGGAGTATCCGGACAGGGACAAAGATAAACTCTGGAAACACCATATATTTT.